This record covers a single TCR beta chain. These data are taken from a study of blood T cell repertoires in COVID-19. Study-level background: From the United States, Italy and Spain came samples of acute and convalescent COVID-19.

Original data processing: By means of reference gene primer amplification, nucleated cell counts were estimated. Only in-frame clones appear in the TCRdb table, and some are missing; sequencing was by immunoSEQ multiplex PCR. V and J calls plus clone size are reproduced from that table; the DNA served to infer D and trimming. Among over 110,000 clones listed, over 75% were seen once. This CDR3 has 16 amino acids. The V gene's germline CDR1 is LGHNA and CDR2 YSLEER. Unmatched junction bases numbered 8, after V lost 0 bases and J lost 4 bases. The chain uses TRBV4-3 and TRBJ2-7; 8 nucleotides line up with TRBD2. The origin of this receptor is a man aged 45-65 years in a cohort exposed to, infected with or recovered from COVID-19 (not recorded which). Sequencing was done on a sample of PBMCs or T cells enriched from blood (not recorded which). CDR3 nucleotide sequence: TGCGCCAGCAGCCAAGACCGGGGGGGAAACCCATACGAGCAGTACTTC. Protein sequence: CASSQDRGGNPYEQYF.